The 18 T cell receptor beta chains listed next were all sequenced from one sample in a study of T cells in localized non-small cell lung cancer. Method: immunoSEQ multiplex PCR; TCRdb's copy keeps in-frame clones and lacks some. The sample has around 45,000 clones; around 86% are singletons. The material sequenced was PBMCs, taken before any cancer treatment. The receptor source for this set is a man between 40 and 75 years old with stage II lung adenocarcinoma.

This clone appeared a few times. The V call is TRBV27, the J call TRBJ2-6, with D tentatively TRBD2 (5 bases). V was cut by 2 bases and J by 1 base, with 12 bases left in between. Germline-derived CDR1 and CDR2 are MNHEY and SMNVEV (reference sequence). The CDR3 runs to 17 residues. CDR3 bases: TGTGCCAGCAGTTTAAAGTTGAGGGTGTCTGGGGCCAACGTCCTGACTTTC. This sequence encodes CASSLKLRVSGANVLTF.

The chain is built from TRBV7-3 and TRBJ2-1, with 9 nucleotides matching TRBD1. The junction had 7 bases not matched to a gene; V was cut back by 2 bases and J by 2 bases. CDR3 length: 17 amino acids. Germline V gene data show CDR1 as SGHTA and CDR2 as FQGTGA. The CDR3 coding sequence is TGTGCCAGCAGCTTATCACTACGACAGGGGGCCTACAATGAGCAGTTCTTC. Protein: CASSLSLRQGAYNEQFF.

The V gene is TRBV5-1, the J gene TRBJ1-1; 8 nucleotides agree with TRBD1. This CDR3 has 14 amino acids. Germline assignment: CDR1 SGHRS and CDR2 YFSETQ. The V and J ends lost 2 bases and 2 bases, in that order; junction bases with no gene match: 2. CDR3 in DNA: TGCGCCAGCAGCTTTGGACAGGGCAACACTGAAGCTTTCTTT. Its translation: CASSFGQGNTEAFF.

This rearrangement joins TRBV7-2 to TRBJ2-1; D may be TRBD1 (6 bases). V was clipped by 1 base and J by 10 bases, with 11 bases between them. Per the germline V gene, CDR1 is SGHTA and CDR2 is FQGNSA. The CDR3 has 13 residues. The CDR3 sequence: CASSLVGRGEQFF. Written as DNA, the CDR3 is TGTGCCAGCAGCTTAGTAGGCAGGGGAGAGCAGTTCTTC.

The chain has TRBV7-3 and TRBJ2-3; TRBD1 matches at 7 bases. Germline V CDR1 and CDR2: SGHTA, FQGTGA. The junction had 5 bases not matched to a gene; V was cut back by 5 bases and J by 0 bases. The CDR3 is made up of 15 amino acids. The CDR3 region has the DNA TGTGCCAGCAGCCCCCAGGGACAGAGCACAGATACGCAGTATTTT. Protein product: CASSPQGQSTDTQYF.

This chain links TRBV2 with TRBJ1-5; D is perhaps TRBD1 (5 bases). V lost 7 bases, J lost 6 bases, and 13 bases lay in between. The V gene's germline CDR1 is SNHLY and CDR2 FYNNEI. The CDR3 consists of 13 residues. The CDR3, as DNA: TGTGCCAGCAAGGGGCAGGGAGGTCAGCCCCAGCATTTT. It yields the protein CASKGQGGQPQHF.

The V call is TRBV4-1, the J call TRBJ1-1, with D possibly being TRBD1 (5 bases). Germline lookup yields CDR1 MGHRA and CDR2 YSYEKL. The CDR3 covers 15 residues. Trimming removed 4 bases at V and 1 base at J, with 13 bases between. Here the CDR3 DNA reads TGCGCCAGCAGCCCTGTTGGGGGGACGAACACTGAAGCTTTCTTT. Protein sequence: CASSPVGGTNTEAFF.

J is TRBJ1-5 and V is TRBV6-1; a weak D match, TRBD1 (5 bases). Germline assignment: CDR1 MNHNS and CDR2 SASEGT. The V gene lost 0 bases and the J gene lost 11 bases, with 11 bases spanning the gap. CDR3 length: 13 amino acids. CDR3 loop: CASSEAGDTAQHF. In DNA form, the CDR3 reads TGTGCCAGCAGTGAAGCAGGGGATACGGCCCAGCATTTT.

The chain links TRBV9 to TRBJ2-3; weak D call: TRBD1 (6 bases). In germline, CDR1 is SGDLS, CDR2 YYNGEE. V was cut by 4 bases and J by 5 bases, with 17 bases left in between. This CDR3 spans 15 amino acids. The CDR3 DNA reads TGTGCCAGCAGCTTCATGGACAGTCGGGGAGATACGCAGTATTTT. It codes for CASSFMDSRGDTQYF. The variable domain in full, completed from reference TRBV9 and TRBJ2-3, reads DSGVTQTPKHLITATGQRVTLRCSPRSGDLSVYWYQQSLDQGLQFLIQYYNGEERAKGNILERFSAQQFPDLHSELNLSSLELGDSALYFCASSFMDSRGDTQYFGPGTRLTVL.

The genes are TRBV4-1 and TRBJ2-4, with a tentative D call TRBD2 (6 bases). The CDR3 has 19 residues. Trimming shortened V by 0 bases and J by 2 bases, and 20 bases separated the two germline ends. From germline, CDR1 is MGHRA and CDR2 YSYEKL. The DNA for the CDR3 is TGCGCCAGCAGCCAAGATAATCAAGGAGGGGTGGGGACCAAAAACATTCAGTACTTC. Amino acids: CASSQDNQGGVGTKNIQYF.

This chain links TRBV30 with TRBJ1-3; 7 nucleotides line up with TRBD1. Losses at the gene ends were 5 bases for V and 1 base for J; bases not matched to a gene: 5. Per the germline V gene, CDR1 is GTSNPN and CDR2 is SVGIG (reference sequence). The CDR3 runs to 14 residues. The CDR3 coding sequence is TGTGCCTGGCACAGGGGTTTGTCTGGAAACACCATATATTTT. Translated, it gives CAWHRGLSGNTIYF.

The chain employs TRBV25-1 and TRBJ2-2; 11 nucleotides align to TRBD2. The CDR3 length is 18 residues. J was trimmed by 0 bases and V by 3 bases; bases with no gene match: 6. Per the germline V gene, CDR1 is MGHDK and CDR2 is SYGVNS. The CDR3 DNA sequence: TGTGCCAGCAGTGATAGGCTAGCGGGGGGCCCGAACACCGGGGAGCTGTTTTTT. It translates to CASSDRLAGGPNTGELFF. Supplemented by reference TRBV25-1 and TRBJ2-2, the full variable domain reads EADIYQTPRYLVIGTGKKITLECSQTMGHDKMYWYQQDPGMELHLIHYSYGVNSTEKGDLSSESTVSRIRTEHFPLTLESARPSHTSQYLCASSDRLAGGPNTGELFFGEGSRLTVL.

The V call is TRBV6-4, the J call TRBJ2-7; D not certain. Germline assignment: CDR1 MRHNA and CDR2 SNTAGT. The CDR3 extends over 11 amino acids. Trimming removed 0 bases from V and 4 bases from J, with 1 base in between. CDR3 in DNA: TGTGCCAGCAGTGACTCTTACGAGCAGTACTTC. Protein product: CASSDSYEQYF.

This chain uses TRBV7-9 with TRBJ2-7, with D unclear. Trimming shortened V by 1 base and J by 1 base, and 2 bases separated the two germline ends. Germline V gene sequence: CDR1 SEHNR, CDR2 FQNEAQ (reference sequence). The CDR3 consists of 12 residues. Here the CDR3 DNA reads TGTGCCAGCAGCTTAGGATCCTACGAGCAGTACTTC. Translated, it gives CASSLGSYEQYF.

This clone was counted between two and nine times. As DNA, the CDR3 is TGTGCCAGCAGCGTGGGACAACGGGGTAATTCACCCCTCCACTTT. Translation: CASSVGQRGNSPLHF. V is TRBV19 and J is TRBJ1-6; tentatively, D is TRBD1 (6 bases). CDR3 length: 15 residues. The V gene's germline CDR1 is LNHDA and CDR2 SQIVND (reference sequence). The V gene lost 9 bases and the J gene lost 6 bases, with 18 bases spanning the gap.

This chain links TRBV18 with TRBJ2-1; 13 bases are a match to TRBD2. This CDR3 contains 17 residues. From germline, CDR1 is KGHSH and CDR2 LQKENI. Unmatched junction bases numbered 7, after V lost 4 bases and J lost 4 bases. This CDR3 reads CASSLGTSGAYYNEQFF. CDR3 DNA sequence: TGTGCCAGCTCACTGGGGACTAGCGGGGCCTATTACAATGAGCAGTTCTTC.

J is TRBJ2-1 and V is TRBV6-1; D might be TRBD1 (5 bases). Germline loops: CDR1 MNHNS, CDR2 SASEGT. Trimming removed 3 bases at V and 7 bases at J, with 7 bases between. The CDR3 sequence is 12 residues long. CDR3 bases: TGTGCCAGCAGTGATTACAGGAATGAGCAGTTCTTC. This translates into CASSDYRNEQFF.

The chain carries TRBV6-1 and TRBJ1-3, with D unclear. The CDR3 covers 15 residues. V was cut by 10 bases and J by 1 base, with 17 bases left in between. Germline V lookup: CDR1 MNHNS, CDR2 SASEGT. The DNA of the CDR3 is TGTGCCACCTCGGAGCCCTACGAATCTGGAAACACCATATATTTT. The encoded protein is CATSEPYESGNTIYF.